This T cell receptor (beta chain) emerged from a study of cytomegalovirus exposure and HLA in healthy donors. For the study at large: The roughly 110 validation repertoires used the same platform as the roughly 620 first-cohort repertoires, a later analysis reported.

Overall study findings and caveats: The authors listed around 150 TCR beta chains as cytomegalovirus-associated. As confirmed in vitro, a few CMV-associated chains were specific for CMV antigens.

Trimming left V 6 bases short and J 5 bases short, with 17 bases between. Germline CDR1 reads MNHEY; CDR2 reads SMNVEV (reference sequence). The CDR3 has 15 amino acids. The protocol was immunoSEQ multiplex PCR, while the TCRdb copy is restricted to in-frame clones and leaves out a portion. The sample shows 150,000 to 200,000 clones, 86% of them seen only once. In the case of this clone: The antigen remains unidentified.

This rearrangement joins TRBV27 to TRBJ2-1; D not resolved. This sequence originates from a woman aged 18-29 years in good health and CMV-seronegative. The sample taken for sequencing was PBMCs. This CDR3 is CASSHPPRLNNEQFF. In nucleotides, the CDR3 is TGTGCCAGCAGCCATCCCCCGCGGTTGAACAATGAGCAGTTCTTC.